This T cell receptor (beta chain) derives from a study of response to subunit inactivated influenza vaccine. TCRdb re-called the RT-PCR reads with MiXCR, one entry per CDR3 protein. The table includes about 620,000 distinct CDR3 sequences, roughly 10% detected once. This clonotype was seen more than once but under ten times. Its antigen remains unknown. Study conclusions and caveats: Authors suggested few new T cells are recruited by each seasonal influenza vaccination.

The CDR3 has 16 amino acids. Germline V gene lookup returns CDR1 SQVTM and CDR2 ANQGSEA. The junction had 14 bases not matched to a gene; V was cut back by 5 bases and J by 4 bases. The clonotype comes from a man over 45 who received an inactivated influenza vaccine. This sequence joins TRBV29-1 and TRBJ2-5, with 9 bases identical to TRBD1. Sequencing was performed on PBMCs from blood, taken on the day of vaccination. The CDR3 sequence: CSVSDGGTGSGETQYF. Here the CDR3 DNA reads TGCAGCGTTTCCGACGGGGGGACAGGGTCGGGAGAGACCCAGTACTTC.